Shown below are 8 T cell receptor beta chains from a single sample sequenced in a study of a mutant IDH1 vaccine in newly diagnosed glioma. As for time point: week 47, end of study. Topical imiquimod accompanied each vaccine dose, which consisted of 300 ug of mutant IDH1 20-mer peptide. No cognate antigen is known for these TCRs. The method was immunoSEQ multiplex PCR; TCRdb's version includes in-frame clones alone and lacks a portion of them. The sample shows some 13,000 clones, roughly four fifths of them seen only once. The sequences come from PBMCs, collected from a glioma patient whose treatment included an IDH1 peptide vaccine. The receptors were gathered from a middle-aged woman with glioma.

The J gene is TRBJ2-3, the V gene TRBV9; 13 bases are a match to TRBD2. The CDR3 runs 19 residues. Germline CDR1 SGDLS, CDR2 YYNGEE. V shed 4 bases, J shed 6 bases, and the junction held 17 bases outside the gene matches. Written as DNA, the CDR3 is TGTGCCAGCAGCCCAAGGGGAACTAGCGGGGGGGCCGAGTTGGATACGCAGTATTTT. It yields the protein CASSPRGTSGGAELDTQYF. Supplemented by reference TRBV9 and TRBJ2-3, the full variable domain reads DSGVTQTPKHLITATGQRVTLRCSPRSGDLSVYWYQQSLDQGLQFLIQYYNGEERAKGNILERFSAQQFPDLHSELNLSSLELGDSALYFCASSPRGTSGGAELDTQYFGPGTRLTVL.

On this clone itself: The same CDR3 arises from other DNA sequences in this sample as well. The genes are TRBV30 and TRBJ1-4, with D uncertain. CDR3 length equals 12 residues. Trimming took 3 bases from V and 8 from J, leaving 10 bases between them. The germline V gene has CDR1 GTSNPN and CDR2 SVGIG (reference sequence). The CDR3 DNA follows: TGTGCCTGGAGCGACACGGGAGAAAAACTGTTTTTT. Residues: CAWSDTGEKLFF.

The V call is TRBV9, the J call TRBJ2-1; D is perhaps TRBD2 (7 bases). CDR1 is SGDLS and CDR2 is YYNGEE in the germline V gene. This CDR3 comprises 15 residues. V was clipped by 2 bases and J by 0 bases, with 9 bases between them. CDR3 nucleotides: TGTGCCAGCAGCGTCGGGGGGCCCTCCTACAATGAGCAGTTCTTC. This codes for CASSVGGPSYNEQFF.

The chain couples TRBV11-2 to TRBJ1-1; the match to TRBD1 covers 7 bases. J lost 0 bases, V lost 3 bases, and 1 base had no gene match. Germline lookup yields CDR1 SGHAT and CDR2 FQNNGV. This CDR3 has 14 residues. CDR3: CASSLTGMNTEAFF. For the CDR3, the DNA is TGTGCCAGCAGCTTGACAGGGATGAACACTGAAGCTTTCTTT.

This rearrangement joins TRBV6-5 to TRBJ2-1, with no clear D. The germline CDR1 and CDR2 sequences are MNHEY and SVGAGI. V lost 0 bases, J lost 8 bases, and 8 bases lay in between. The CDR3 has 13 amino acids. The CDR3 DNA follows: TGTGCCAGCAGTTACTCTAGTAGCCATGAGCAGTTCTTC. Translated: CASSYSSSHEQFF.

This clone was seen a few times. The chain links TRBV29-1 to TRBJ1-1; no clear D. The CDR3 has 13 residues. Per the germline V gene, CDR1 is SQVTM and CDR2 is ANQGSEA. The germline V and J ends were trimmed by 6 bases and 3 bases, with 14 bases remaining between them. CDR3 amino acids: CSVAPVADTEAFF. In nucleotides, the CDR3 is TGCAGCGTCGCCCCGGTCGCAGACACTGAAGCTTTCTTT. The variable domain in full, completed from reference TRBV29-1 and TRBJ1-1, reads SAVISQKPSRDICQRGTSLTIQCQVDSQVTMMFWYRQQPGQSLTLIATANQGSEATYESGFVIDKFPISRPNLTFSTLTVSNMSPEDSSIYLCSVAPVADTEAFFGQGTRLTVV.

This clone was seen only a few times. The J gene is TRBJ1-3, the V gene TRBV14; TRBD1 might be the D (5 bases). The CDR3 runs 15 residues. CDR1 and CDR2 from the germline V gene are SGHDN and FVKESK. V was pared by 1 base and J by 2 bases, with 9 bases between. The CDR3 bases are TGTGCCAGCAGCCAAGTCGCAGGGACTGGAAACACCATATATTTT. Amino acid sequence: CASSQVAGTGNTIYF.

CDR3 sequence: CASSLVVGGSSDEQFF. Here the CDR3 DNA reads TGTGCCAGCAGCTTGGTGGTTGGCGGGAGTAGTGATGAGCAGTTCTTC. This chain uses TRBV5-5 with TRBJ2-1, with 7 bases identical to TRBD2. Germline CDR1 is SGHKS and CDR2 is YYEKEE (reference sequence). Losses at the gene ends were 0 bases for V and 8 bases for J; bases not matched to a gene: 11. This CDR3 is 16 amino acids long. Combining the CDR3 with reference TRBV5-5 and TRBJ2-1 gives the whole variable domain DAGVTQSPTHLIKTRGQQVTLRCSPISGHKSVSWYQQVLGQGPQFIFQYYEKEERGRGNFPDRFSARQFPNYSSELNVNALLLGDSALYLCASSLVVGGSSDEQFFGPGTRLTVL.